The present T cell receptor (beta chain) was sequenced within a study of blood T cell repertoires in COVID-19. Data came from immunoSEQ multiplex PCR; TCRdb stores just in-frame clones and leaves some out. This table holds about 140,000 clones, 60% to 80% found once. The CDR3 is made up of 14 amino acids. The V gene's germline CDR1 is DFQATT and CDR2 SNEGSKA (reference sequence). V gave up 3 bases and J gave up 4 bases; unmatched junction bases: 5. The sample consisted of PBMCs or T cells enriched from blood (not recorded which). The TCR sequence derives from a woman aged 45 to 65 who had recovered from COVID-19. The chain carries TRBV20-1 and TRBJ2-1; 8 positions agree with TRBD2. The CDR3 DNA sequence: TGCAGTGCTAGTGGATCGGGAGGGTACAATGAGCAGTTCTTC. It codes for CSASGSGGYNEQFF.